The table lists the clone carrying this T cell receptor (beta chain) with a few counts. The data derive from a study of T-cell memory formation after mild COVID-19. Germline assignment: CDR1 KGHDR and CDR2 SFDVKD. The CDR3 extends over 16 amino acids. V lost 6 bases, J lost 0 bases, and 15 bases lay in between. TCRdb reprocessed the 5' RACE reads via MiXCR and lists one record per CDR3 protein. The sample yields 350,000 to 450,000 distinct CDR3 sequences, around 15% seen once. This receptor was obtained from a man younger than 35 who had mild COVID-19 (a few samples of this study predate the infection). Cell type and time point are not known. This sequence joins TRBV24-1 and TRBJ2-3, with D maybe TRBD1 (6 bases). The sample was PBMCs or a T cell subset sorted from them (not recorded which). The CDR3 protein is CATSWGAGASTDTQYF. CDR3 bases: TGTGCCACCAGTTGGGGAGCAGGGGCCAGCACAGATACGCAGTATTTT.